This entry describes one T cell receptor (beta chain). Its target is not known. Libraries were prepared by immunoSEQ multiplex PCR; TCRdb keeps only in-frame clonotypes and omits some of them. The sample includes approximately 31,000 clones, around 70% seen only once; the top ten take just under 15%. The culture ran for under eleven days, and then CD4+ T cells were isolated. Subjects were given two BNT162b2 or mRNA-1273 vaccine doses. No vaccinee had earlier SARS-CoV-2 infection, and nucleocapsid antibodies were negative. Cultures got half-medium changes with IL-2 on days 3 and 7. CDR3 size: 19 residues. The J segment lost 6 bases and the V segment lost 6 bases, leaving 20 bases of the junction unmatched. Per the germline V gene, CDR1 is WSHSY and CDR2 is SAAADI. This sample is drawn from a study of vaccination effects on CD4 cells after COVID-19. Study conclusions and caveats: Clones that were induced by infection or by vaccine showed marked contraction late after vaccination.

This TCR was recovered from a human donor who received a COVID-19 vaccine. This specimen consisted of CD4+ T cells from PBMCs cultured without peptide, obtained after COVID-19 vaccination. The V and J genes are TRBV10-2 and TRBJ2-2, with TRBD1 identical over 9 bases. CDR3 in amino acids: CASRVTYPGQGRSAGELFF. The CDR3 nucleotides are TGCGCCAGCAGAGTGACGTACCCAGGACAGGGGAGATCGGCCGGGGAGCTGTTTTTT.